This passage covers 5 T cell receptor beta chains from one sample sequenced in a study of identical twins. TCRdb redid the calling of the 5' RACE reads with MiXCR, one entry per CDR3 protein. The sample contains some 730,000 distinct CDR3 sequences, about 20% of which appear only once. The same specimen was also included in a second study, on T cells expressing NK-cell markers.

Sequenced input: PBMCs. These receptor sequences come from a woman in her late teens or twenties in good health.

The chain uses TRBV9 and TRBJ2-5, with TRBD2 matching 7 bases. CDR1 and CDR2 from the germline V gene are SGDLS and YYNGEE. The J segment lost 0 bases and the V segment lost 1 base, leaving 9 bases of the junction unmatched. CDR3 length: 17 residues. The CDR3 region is CASSVKLGGKYQETQYF. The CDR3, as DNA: TGTGCCAGCAGCGTAAAGCTGGGGGGGAAGTACCAAGAGACCCAGTACTTC. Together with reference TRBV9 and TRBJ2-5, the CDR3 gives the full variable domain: DSGVTQTPKHLITATGQRVTLRCSPRSGDLSVYWYQQSLDQGLQFLIQYYNGEERAKGNILERFSAQQFPDLHSELNLSSLELGDSALYFCASSVKLGGKYQETQYFGPGTRLLVL.

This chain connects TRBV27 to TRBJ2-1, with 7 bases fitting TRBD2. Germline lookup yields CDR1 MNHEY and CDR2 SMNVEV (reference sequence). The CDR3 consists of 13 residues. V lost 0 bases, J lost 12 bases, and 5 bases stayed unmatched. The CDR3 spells CASSLSAGVGQFF. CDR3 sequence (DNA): TGTGCCAGCAGTTTATCGGCGGGGGTCGGGCAGTTCTTC.

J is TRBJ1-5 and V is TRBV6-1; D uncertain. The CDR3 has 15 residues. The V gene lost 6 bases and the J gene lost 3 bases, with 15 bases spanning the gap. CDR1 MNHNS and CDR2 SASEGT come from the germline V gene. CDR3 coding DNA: TGTGCCAGCAGGCCGCCGGGAACCATCAATCAGCCCCAGCATTTT. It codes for CASRPPGTINQPQHF.

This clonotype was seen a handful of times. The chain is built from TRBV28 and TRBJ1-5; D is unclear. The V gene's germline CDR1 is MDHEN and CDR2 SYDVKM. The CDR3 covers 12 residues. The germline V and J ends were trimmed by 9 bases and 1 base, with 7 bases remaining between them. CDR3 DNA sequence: TGTGCCAGTAACAGAAGCAATCAGCCCCAGCATTTT. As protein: CASNRSNQPQHF.

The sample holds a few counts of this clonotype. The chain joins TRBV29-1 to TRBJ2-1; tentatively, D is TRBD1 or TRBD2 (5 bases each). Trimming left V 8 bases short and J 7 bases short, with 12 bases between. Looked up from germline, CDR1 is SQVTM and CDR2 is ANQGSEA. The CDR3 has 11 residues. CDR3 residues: CSPFEGNEQFF. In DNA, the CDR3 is TGCAGCCCCTTCGAGGGGAATGAGCAGTTCTTC.